A single sample gave rise to the 22 T cell receptor beta chains below, sequenced in a study of TIL therapy for anti-PD-1-resistant metastatic lung cancer. The immunoSEQ assay was v3. The repertoire was sequenced with immunoSEQ multiplex PCR; TCRdb's copy has only in-frame clones and lacks some. The repertoire holds approximately 87,000 clones, with just over 65% as singletons. Stated time point: pre-treatment sample, taken before nivolumab and TIL therapy. Pleural nodules or supraclavicular lymph nodes made up most of the excised metastases sampled. The specimen comprised tumor tissue, sampled at baseline. The source of these receptors is a person aged 25-85 years with non-small cell lung cancer.

This chain links TRBV3-1 (or the pseudogene TRBV3-2) with TRBJ2-1, with D perhaps TRBD2 (5 bases). Germline V gene sequence: CDR1 LGHDT, CDR2 YNNKEL (reference sequence). The CDR3 runs to 13 residues. V lost 1 base, J lost 9 bases, and 10 bases lay in between. DNA of the CDR3: TGTGCCAGCAGCCAAGTTATGCGGGTTGAGCAGTTCTTC. Translating it yields CASSQVMRVEQFF.

This rearrangement joins TRBV5-5 to TRBJ1-1, with D perhaps TRBD1 (5 bases). This CDR3 has 14 residues. V gave up 0 bases and J gave up 4 bases, with 10 bases separating them. Germline CDR1 reads SGHKS; CDR2 reads YYEKEE (reference sequence). The CDR3 reads CASSLARVITEAFF. The CDR3 DNA follows: TGTGCCAGCAGCTTGGCCAGGGTAATCACTGAAGCTTTCTTT.

The rearrangement uses TRBV2 and TRBJ2-1, with 7 nucleotides matching TRBD2. Germline-derived CDR1 and CDR2 are SNHLY and FYNNEI. This CDR3 has 17 amino acids. Losses at the gene ends were 3 bases for V and 0 bases for J; bases not matched to a gene: 8. The CDR3 region has the DNA TGTGCCAGCAGTGATCGGGGGGTATCACCCTCCTACAATGAGCAGTTCTTC. Encoded protein: CASSDRGVSPSYNEQFF. The entire variable domain, with the rest obtained from reference TRBV2 and TRBJ2-1, is as follows: EPEVTQTPSHQVTQMGQEVILRCVPISNHLYFYWYRQILGQKVEFLVSFYNNEISEKSEIFDDQFSVERPDGSNFTLKIRSTKLEDSAMYFCASSDRGVSPSYNEQFFGPGTRLTVL.

This sequence joins TRBV12-3 or TRBV12-4 and TRBJ2-6; no firm D call. The CDR3 has 13 residues. V dropped 6 bases and J dropped 0 bases, with 3 bases sitting between them. The CDR3 loop is CASRNSGANVLTF. The CDR3 nucleotides are TGTGCCAGCAGGAACTCTGGGGCCAACGTCCTGACTTTC.

The chain combines TRBV9 with TRBJ2-7, with 9 bases lining up with TRBD2. The V and J ends lost 0 bases and 3 bases, in that order; junction bases with no gene match: 4. The CDR3 has 15 amino acids. Germline V gene data show CDR1 as SGDLS and CDR2 as YYNGEE. The CDR3 nucleotides read TGTGCCAGCAGCGTAGTGGGCGGGAGGGGCTACGAGCAGTACTTC. This codes for CASSVVGGRGYEQYF.

This clone was seen a handful of times. The chain has TRBV27 and TRBJ2-2, with no clear D. The CDR3 is made up of 13 amino acids. Germline CDR1 and CDR2: MNHEY and SMNVEV (reference sequence). Trimming removed 6 bases from V and 0 bases from J, with 5 bases in between. CDR3 loop: CASRVPNTGELFF. DNA of the CDR3: TGTGCCAGCAGGGTACCGAACACCGGGGAGCTGTTTTTT.

The chain uses TRBV11-2 and TRBJ2-5; 7 bases map to TRBD2. Germline V gene lookup returns CDR1 SGHAT and CDR2 FQNNGV. The CDR3 is 15 amino acids. V gave up 3 bases and J gave up 4 bases; unmatched junction bases: 8. CDR3 DNA: TGTGCCAGCAGCTTGAGCGGGATTTTGGGAGAGACCCAGTACTTC. Residues: CASSLSGILGETQYF.

This sequence joins TRBV28 and TRBJ1-1; no reliable D call. Germline values: CDR1 MDHEN, CDR2 SYDVKM. This CDR3 has 13 amino acids. The germline V and J ends were trimmed by 4 bases and 5 bases, with 11 bases remaining between them. The CDR3 is CASSSLGRTEAFF. In DNA form, the CDR3 reads TGTGCCAGCAGTTCCCTGGGGAGGACTGAAGCTTTCTTT.

The J gene is TRBJ1-4, the V gene TRBV7-2, with TRBD1 matching 7 bases. The CDR3 is 16 amino acids. The V and J ends lost 5 bases and 7 bases, in that order; junction bases with no gene match: 13. CDR1 is SGHTA, CDR2 FQGNSA, per germline. The CDR3 spells CASSPGGAGGGEKLFF. The CDR3 DNA follows: TGTGCCAGCAGCCCAGGGGGGGCAGGGGGTGGTGAAAAACTGTTTTTT.

This clone came up a few times. The chain employs TRBV4-1 and TRBJ2-7, with 9 bases fitting TRBD2. CDR3 length: 15 residues. Unmatched junction bases numbered 6, after V lost 1 base and J lost 5 bases. Germline V lookup: CDR1 MGHRA, CDR2 YSYEKL. This CDR3 is CASSQVGTSYDEQYF. The DNA for the CDR3 is TGCGCCAGCAGCCAAGTAGGGACTAGCTACGACGAGCAGTACTTC.

Only one count was recorded for this clone. The chain recombines TRBV21-1 with TRBJ1-4; TRBD1, as called in the table, went unchecked against the DNA. TRBV21-1 is given as a pseudogene. This CDR3 contains 17 residues. The CDR3 spells CASSPRDRGRSNEKLFF. CDR3 nucleotides: TGTGCCAGCAGCCCCCGGGACAGGGGGAGGTCTAATGAAAAACTGTTTTTT.

Remarks on this clone: Other DNA sequences in this specimen translate into the identical CDR3. J is TRBJ2-1 and V is TRBV19; weak D call: TRBD2 (5 bases). Trimming took off 2 bases at V and 0 bases at J, with 8 bases between the two ends. The CDR3 consists of 15 residues. Germline V lookup: CDR1 LNHDA, CDR2 SQIVND (reference sequence). The CDR3 bases are TGTGCCAGTAGTATATTAGGGAGCTCCTACAATGAGCAGTTCTTC. Translating it yields CASSILGSSYNEQFF.

This clone was seen just once. V gene TRBV24-1 combines with J gene TRBJ2-1; 8 nucleotides match TRBD2. Germline-derived CDR1 and CDR2 are KGHDR and SFDVKD. This CDR3 has 16 amino acids. V shed 3 bases and J 3 bases; nucleotides not matched to a gene: 6. The CDR3 sequence is CATSDQSGSFYNEQFF. CDR3 sequence (DNA): TGTGCCACCAGTGATCAAAGCGGGAGTTTCTACAATGAGCAGTTCTTC.

This clone was seen a handful of times. The chain has TRBV6-2 or TRBV6-3 and TRBJ1-2; 8 bases align to TRBD1. Germline V gene sequence: CDR1 MNHEY, CDR2 SVGEGT. V shed 5 bases, J shed 5 bases, and the junction held 10 bases outside the gene matches. CDR3 length: 15 residues. As DNA, the CDR3 is TGTGCCAGCAGTAAAGACTTCCGGACAGGGTATGGCTACACCTTC. Protein product: CASSKDFRTGYGYTF.

This chain connects TRBV5-8 to TRBJ2-1, with TRBD2 matching 10 bases. CDR3 length: 17 amino acids. Germline CDR1 is SGHTS and CDR2 is YDEGEE. Trimming cost V 4 bases and J 3 bases; bases outside gene matches: 10. The DNA for the CDR3 is TGTGCCAGCAGCCCCCGACTAGCGGGCAGACTCTACAATGAGCAGTTCTTC. Its protein is CASSPRLAGRLYNEQFF.

The chain is built from TRBV5-1 and TRBJ2-2; 9 positions agree with TRBD2. CDR1 is SGHRS, CDR2 YFSETQ, per germline. The V and J ends lost 7 bases and 3 bases, in that order; junction bases with no gene match: 4. This CDR3 comprises 14 residues. The CDR3 protein is CASRVAGDTGELFF. The CDR3 DNA reads as TGCGCCAGCCGGGTAGCGGGAGACACCGGGGAGCTGTTTTTT.

This clone came up once. The chain recombines TRBV7-2 with TRBJ2-5; D gene ambiguous. This CDR3 is 11 amino acids long. In germline, CDR1 is SGHTA, CDR2 FQGNSA. Trimming removed 5 bases at V and 7 bases at J, with 8 bases between. The CDR3 spells CASSPGLTQYF. CDR3 sequence (DNA): TGTGCCAGCAGCCCGGGCCTGACCCAGTACTTC.

The chain is built from TRBV19 and TRBJ2-3; D is undetermined. V lost 5 bases and J 5 bases, leaving 11 bases between the germline ends. Germline-derived CDR1 and CDR2 are LNHDA and SQIVND (reference sequence). CDR3 size: 13 residues. CDR3 loop: CASSPSWRDTQYF. CDR3 coding DNA: TGTGCCAGTAGTCCCTCTTGGCGAGATACGCAGTATTTT.

The chain uses TRBV7-6 and TRBJ1-6, with D perhaps TRBD1 (5 bases). Trimming removed 8 bases from V and 9 bases from J, with 14 bases in between. Looked up from germline, CDR1 is SGHVS and CDR2 is FNYEAQ. The CDR3 sequence is 13 residues long. The CDR3 reads CASQGAWGSPLHF. The CDR3 nucleotides are TGTGCCAGCCAGGGTGCCTGGGGTTCACCCCTCCACTTT.

The chain recombines TRBV29-1 with TRBJ2-1; 7 nucleotides line up with TRBD2. Germline values: CDR1 SQVTM, CDR2 ANQGSEA. V dropped 1 base and J dropped 6; count of bases not matched to a gene: 12. This CDR3 contains 16 residues. CDR3 protein: CSVEGSSGILRNEQFF. CDR3 DNA: TGCAGCGTTGAAGGGTCGAGCGGGATCCTCCGCAATGAGCAGTTCTTC.

The chain carries TRBV25-1 and TRBJ2-1, with 9 bases fitting TRBD1. This CDR3 has 14 residues. Germline trimming cut 3 bases from V and 6 bases from J; bases unmatched to any gene: 3. CDR1 is MGHDK, CDR2 SYGVNS, per germline. The CDR3 loop reads CASSDSGQGNEQFF. CDR3 DNA: TGTGCCAGCAGTGACTCGGGACAGGGCAATGAGCAGTTCTTC.

The chain employs TRBV28 and TRBJ2-7; possibly TRBD1 for D (6 bases). Germline V gene lookup returns CDR1 MDHEN and CDR2 SYDVKM. V gave up 8 bases and J gave up 4 bases, with 12 bases separating them. This CDR3 has 12 amino acids. The CDR3, as DNA: TGTGCCAGCCGGGACACTCCGTACGAGCAGTACTTC. Translating it yields CASRDTPYEQYF.